Only a few counts were recorded for the clone carrying this TCR beta chain. Its antigen is currently unknown. V was trimmed by 1 base and J by 8 bases, leaving 12 bases between them. Germline values: CDR1 MGHRA, CDR2 YSYEKL. The CDR3 has 14 residues. The data are from a study of identical twins. The study's findings and limits: The abundant beta clonotypes from cord blood had fewer insertions, and memory repertoires had none of this. Out-of-frame alpha sequences common to twins exhibited an excess of low generation probability. Conclusions were drawn cross-sectionally by statistical analysis, without following the same donors. Out-of-frame TCR alpha sharing in monozygotic twins exceeded recombination model predictions.

TCRdb re-analysed the 5' RACE reads in MiXCR, keeping a single row per CDR3 protein. The table records roughly 710,000 distinct CDR3 sequences, around 5.7% of them present only once. The receptor comes from a man aged 18-30 years in good health. The rearrangement links TRBV4-1 to TRBJ2-1, with D possibly TRBD2 on 6 matching bases. Sequences were obtained from naive T cells sorted from blood. CDR3 nucleotide sequence: TGCGCCAGCAGCCAAGGTGGGAGGTTGGATGAGCAGTTCTTC. Translated: CASSQGGRLDEQFF.